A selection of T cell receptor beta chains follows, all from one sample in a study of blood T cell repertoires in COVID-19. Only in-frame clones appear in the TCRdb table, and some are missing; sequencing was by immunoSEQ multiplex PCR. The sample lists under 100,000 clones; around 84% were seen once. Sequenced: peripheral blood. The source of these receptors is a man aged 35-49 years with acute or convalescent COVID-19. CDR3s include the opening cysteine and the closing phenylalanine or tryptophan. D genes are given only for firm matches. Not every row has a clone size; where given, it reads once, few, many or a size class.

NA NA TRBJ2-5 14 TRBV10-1 TGCGCCAGCAGTGACCAGGGGCACCAAGAGACCCAGTACTTC CASSDQGHQETQYF
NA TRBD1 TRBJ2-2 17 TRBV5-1 TGCGCCAGCAGCTTAGTATCAGGGGGAATCGGCACCGGGGAGCTGTTTTTT CASSLVSGGIGTGELFF
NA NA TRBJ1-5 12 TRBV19 TGTGCCAGTCGCGGGGGGTATCAGCCCCAGCATTTT CASRGGYQPQHF
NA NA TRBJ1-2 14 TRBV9 TGTGCCAGCAGCGAGGGGTTGGACAGCTATGGCTACACCTTC CASSEGLDSYGYTF
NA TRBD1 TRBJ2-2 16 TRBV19 TGTGCCAGTAGTCCATCGACAGGGGGCAAATCCGGGGAGCTGTTTTTT CASSPSTGGKSGELFF
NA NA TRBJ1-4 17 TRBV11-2 TGTGCCAGCAGCTTAGGATTTAGCGGATCTCCCTTGGAAAAACTGTTTTTT CASSLGFSGSPLEKLFF
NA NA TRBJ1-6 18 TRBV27 TGTGCCAGCAGTTTAGTGGCCTCCGGGGGAATCAATAATTCACCCCTCCACTTT CASSLVASGGINNSPLHF
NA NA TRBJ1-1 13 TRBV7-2 TGTGCCAGCAGCTTAAATGTCGACACTGAAGCTTTCTTT CASSLNVDTEAFF
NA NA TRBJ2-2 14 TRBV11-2 TGTGCCAGCAGCTTAGACGTGAACACCGGGGAGCTGTTTTTT CASSLDVNTGELFF
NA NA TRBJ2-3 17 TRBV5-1 TGCGCCAGCAGCCTGGGGGGAACAGGGCCCAACACAGATACGCAGTATTTT CASSLGGTGPNTDTQYF
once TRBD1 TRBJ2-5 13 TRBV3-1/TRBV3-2 TGTGCCAGCGTCCGGACAGGGGGAGAGACCCAGTACTTC CASVRTGGETQYF
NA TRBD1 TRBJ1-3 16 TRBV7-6 TGTGCCAGCACCAACCGACAGGGATCCTTACGAAACACCATATATTTT CASTNRQGSLRNTIYF
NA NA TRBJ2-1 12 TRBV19 TGTGCCAGTAGTAGCCCCCAGGGTGAGCAGTTCTTC CASSSPQGEQFF
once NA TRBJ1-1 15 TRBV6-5 TGTGCCAGCAAAGTTGGGGAGGTACCGAACACTGAAGCTTTCTTT CASKVGEVPNTEAFF
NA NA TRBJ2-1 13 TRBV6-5 TGTGCCAGCGGACTACCTACCTACAATGAGCAGTTCTTC CASGLPTYNEQFF
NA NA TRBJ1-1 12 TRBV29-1 TGCAGCGCAGGACAGCCGAACACTGAAGCTTTCTTT CSAGQPNTEAFF
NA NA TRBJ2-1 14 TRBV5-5 TGTGCCAGCAGCTTGAGGACAGTTAACAATGAGCAGTTCTTC CASSLRTVNNEQFF
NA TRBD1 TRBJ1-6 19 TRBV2 TGTGCCAGCAGTGAAGTAAAGGACAGGAGTAGCTCCTATAATTCACCCCTCCACTTT CASSEVKDRSSSYNSPLHF
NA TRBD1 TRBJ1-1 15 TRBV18 TGTGCCAGCGCAACCCGCACAGGGGGCTCCCGAGAAGCTTTCTTT CASATRTGGSREAFF
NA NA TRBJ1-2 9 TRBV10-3 TGTGCCGCGGGGGAGGGCTACACCTTC CAAGEGYTF
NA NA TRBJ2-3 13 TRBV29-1 TGCAGCGCCCGACAGGACTCCACAGATACGCAGTATTTT CSARQDSTDTQYF
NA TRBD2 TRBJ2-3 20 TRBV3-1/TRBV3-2 TGTGCCAGCAGCCCGACAGATGGGCAACTAGCGGGAGGGCCCTCAGATACGCAGTATTTT CASSPTDGQLAGGPSDTQYF
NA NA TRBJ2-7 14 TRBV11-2 TGTGCCAGCAGCTTAGATCGTAACAGTGGCGAGCAGTACTTC CASSLDRNSGEQYF
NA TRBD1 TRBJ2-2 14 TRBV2 TGTGCCAGCAAGAGGGACAGTAACACCGGGGAGCTGTTTTTT CASKRDSNTGELFF
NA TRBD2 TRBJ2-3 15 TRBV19 TGTGCCAGTACCTTTGGCGGGAGTCGTACAGATACGCAGTATTTT CASTFGGSRTDTQYF
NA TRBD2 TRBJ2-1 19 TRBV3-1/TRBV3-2 TGTGCCAGCAGCCAAGAGGGGACTAGCGGGAGAAGGTCCTACAATGAGCAGTTCTTC CASSQEGTSGRRSYNEQFF
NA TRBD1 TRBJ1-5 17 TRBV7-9 TGTGCCAGCAGCCGCATTATCGGACAGGGGAGCAATCAGCCCCAGCATTTT CASSRIIGQGSNQPQHF
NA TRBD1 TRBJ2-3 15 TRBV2 TGTGCCAGCAGTGAGTTGACAGGGCAAACAGATACGCAGTATTTT CASSELTGQTDTQYF
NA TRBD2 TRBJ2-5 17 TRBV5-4 TGTGCCAGCAGCTTTTACCTAGCGGGGTGGGGGCAAGAGACCCAGTACTTC CASSFYLAGWGQETQYF